This T cell receptor (beta chain) was documented in a study of blood T cell repertoires in COVID-19. TCRdb's table, derived via immunoSEQ multiplex PCR, lists solely in-frame clones and lacks some. The sample yields under 450,000 clones, approximately 89% seen once. The junction had 9 bases not matched to a gene; V was cut back by 5 bases and J by 3 bases. This CDR3 comprises 16 residues. CDR1 and CDR2 (germline): SGHAT, FQDESV (reference sequence). Sequenced: PBMCs or T cells enriched from blood (not recorded which). V and J are TRBV11-1 and TRBJ1-2; 10 bases agree with TRBD1. The sequence derives from a woman aged 40 to 50 who had been exposed to COVID-19. This chain's CDR3 is CASSPGTGAIYYGYTF. CDR3 DNA: TGTGCCAGCAGCCCCGGGACAGGGGCTATCTACTATGGCTACACCTTC.